Below, 25 T cell receptor beta chains from the same sample are listed, as sequenced in a study of blood T cells in healthy people across ages. Through a sample-barcoded 5' primer and a J-beta primer mix, a second PCR was run for roughly 6 to 12 cycles. TCRdb re-analysed the 5' RACE reads in MiXCR, keeping a single row per CDR3 protein. The sample lists roughly 1.9 million distinct CDR3 sequences, roughly 43% seen once, with more than 20% in the top ten. The sequenced material came from blood. Source of these receptors: a human donor in good health.

V and J are TRBV29-1 and TRBJ2-7; D is uncertain. Per germline, CDR1 SQVTM and CDR2 ANQGSEA. This CDR3 is built from 13 residues. V lost 4 bases to trimming and J lost 1 base, with 11 bases between them. The CDR3: CSVGPGSSYEQYV. For the CDR3, the DNA is TGCAGCGTTGGCCCCGGATCTTCCTACGAGCAGTACGTC.

This rearrangement joins TRBV3-1 to TRBJ2-1; 11 bases line up with TRBD2. Germline-derived CDR1 and CDR2 are LGHDT and YNNKEL (reference sequence). The CDR3 has 15 amino acids. The junction had 7 bases not matched to a gene; V was cut back by 3 bases and J by 9 bases. The CDR3 spells CASSQDSSGGREQFF. The CDR3 nucleotides are TGTGCCAGCAGCCAGGACTCTAGCGGGGGGCGTGAGCAGTTCTTC.

This clonotype was detected only a few times. The chain couples TRBV27 to TRBJ2-1, with a tentative D call TRBD1 (5 bases). Deletions cut 3 bases from V and 7 bases from J, with 19 bases between. From germline, CDR1 is MNHEY and CDR2 SMNVEV (reference sequence). The CDR3 has 16 amino acids. Written as DNA, the CDR3 is TGTGCCAGCAGTTTCCTCCCCCTGTCCCAGGGAAATGAGCAGTTCTTC. Its translation: CASSFLPLSQGNEQFF.

The chain joins TRBV20-1 to TRBJ2-1; perhaps TRBD2 as D (5 bases). The CDR3 spans 16 residues. Germline V gives CDR1 DFQATT, CDR2 SNEGSKA (reference sequence). V was cut by 6 bases and J by 7 bases, with 25 bases left in between. Written as DNA, the CDR3 is TGCAGTGCAATACCTCCGCGGGCAGGAGTTGGTAATGAGCAGTTCTTC. Translating gives CSAIPPRAGVGNEQFF.

This clonotype was seen a single time. The gene calls are TRBV15 and TRBJ2-3; TRBD1 might be the D (6 bases). The CDR3 length is 15 residues. Trimming stripped 0 bases from V and 7 bases from J, with 14 bases between. Germline values: CDR1 LNHNV, CDR2 YYDKDF (reference sequence). The CDR3 DNA is TGTGCCACCAGCAGAGATCTTAGCAGGGGACATACGCAGTATTTT. Its protein product is CATSRDLSRGHTQYF.

The J gene is TRBJ2-1, the V gene TRBV4-3; a possible D gene is TRBD2 (6 bases). Trimming took off 0 bases at V and 10 bases at J, with 16 bases between the two ends. The CDR3 runs to 15 residues. CDR1 is LGHNA and CDR2 is YSLEER in the germline V gene. CDR3 sequence reads: CASSQDGGYPREQFF. CDR3 DNA sequence: TGCGCCAGCAGCCAAGACGGGGGATATCCGCGCGAGCAGTTCTTC.

The chain carries TRBV20-1 and TRBJ1-2; D remains unclear. V was trimmed by 0 bases and J by 10 bases, leaving 9 bases between them. The germline V gene has CDR1 DFQATT and CDR2 SNEGSKA (reference sequence). The CDR3 extends over 11 amino acids. CDR3 nucleotide sequence: TGCAGTGCTAGAGATCAAGGGCCCTACACCTTC. Translation gives CSARDQGPYTF.

The chain uses TRBV16 and TRBJ2-4; D uncertain. Germline loops: CDR1 KGHSY, CDR2 FQNENV. The CDR3 is 12 residues long. With 2 bases removed from V and 13 bases from J, the gap between germline ends came to 12 bases. CDR3: CASSQDARQQYF. The CDR3 bases are TGTGCCAGCAGCCAAGATGCCCGCCAGCAGTACTTC.

The chain couples TRBV18 to TRBJ2-3, with D unclear. The CDR3 length is 16 residues. Germline V CDR1 and CDR2: KGHSH, LQKENI. The V end was cut by 0 bases, the J end by 2 bases, with 12 bases between. The CDR3 reads CASSPPSDEATDTQYF. CDR3 sequence (DNA): TGTGCCAGCTCACCACCCTCGGATGAGGCCACAGATACGCAGTATTTT.

This chain joins TRBV6-2 or TRBV6-3 and TRBJ2-1, with 9 bases lining up with TRBD1. The germline V gene encodes CDR1 MNHEY and CDR2 SVGEGT. V lost 4 bases and J lost 7; bases outside the gene matches: 11. The CDR3 totals 16 residues. The chain's CDR3 is CASSSEGGTGRNEQFF. Here the CDR3 DNA reads TGTGCCAGCAGTTCCGAGGGCGGGACAGGGAGGAATGAGCAGTTCTTC.

This clonotype came up a few times. For the CDR3, the DNA is TGTGCCAGCAGCCGGGTAGCGGGGATGAGCTCCTACGAGCAGTACTTC. Its protein is CASSRVAGMSSYEQYF. The genes are TRBV7-2 and TRBJ2-7; 8 positions match TRBD2. V dropped 5 bases and J dropped 0; count of bases not matched to a gene: 9. Germline assignment: CDR1 SGHTA and CDR2 FQGNSA. The CDR3 loop spans 16 amino acids.

This chain joins TRBV5-5 and TRBJ1-2, with D maybe TRBD1 (6 bases). Germline CDR1 SGHKS, CDR2 YYEKEE (reference sequence). The CDR3 totals 16 residues. Trimming shortened V by 4 bases and J by 4 bases, and 20 bases separated the two germline ends. The DNA for the CDR3 is TGTGCCAGCAGCGAGACTAGACAGGCGCGACTCTATGGCTACACCTTC. Its translation: CASSETRQARLYGYTF.

The rearrangement uses TRBV7-3 and TRBJ2-5, with D perhaps TRBD1 or TRBD2 (5 bases each). The CDR3 has 14 amino acids. Germline V CDR1 and CDR2: SGHTA, FQGTGA. Deletions cut 2 bases from V and 3 bases from J, with 10 bases between. CDR3 DNA: TGTGCCAGCAGCTTAGATTGGGGGAAAGAGACCCAGTACTTC. The encoded protein is CASSLDWGKETQYF.

The rearrangement uses TRBV12-3 or TRBV12-4 and TRBJ2-1; D is perhaps TRBD2 (7 bases). Trimming pared 5 bases from V and 8 bases from J, leaving 16 bases between. The CDR3 totals 14 residues. CDR3 nucleotide sequence: TGTGCCAGCAGTCTTACGAGGGAGGGGGATGAGCAGTTCTTC. Protein product: CASSLTREGDEQFF.

The chain has TRBV29-1 and TRBJ1-1, with unresolved D. The CDR3 sequence is 10 residues long. V was shortened by 6 bases and J by 11 bases, with 13 bases between the two germline ends. Germline CDR1 SQVTM, CDR2 ANQGSEA. The CDR3 protein is CSVLSLYAFF. CDR3 in DNA: TGCAGCGTCCTTTCTTTATATGCTTTCTTT.

Here the CDR3 reads CASNSPSGGFTDTQYF. As DNA, the CDR3 is TGTGCCAGCAATTCCCCTAGCGGGGGGTTCACAGATACGCAGTATTTT. The genes are TRBV7-9 and TRBJ2-3; 11 nucleotides match TRBD2. CDR1 SEHNR and CDR2 FQNEAQ come from the germline V gene (reference sequence). This CDR3 comprises 16 residues. After removal of 7 bases from V and 2 bases from J, the junction contained 8 bases not matched to a gene. The full variable domain, its missing parts supplied by reference TRBV7-9 and TRBJ2-3, is DTGVSQNPRHKITKRGQNVTFRCDPISEHNRLYWYRQTLGQGPEFLTYFQNEAQLEKSRLLSDRFSAERPKGSFSTLEIQRTEQGDSAMYLCASNSPSGGFTDTQYFGPGTRLTVL.

The table lists this clonotype with a few counts. The CDR3 nucleotides read TGCGCCAGCAGCGAAACAATGAGCTCCTACAATGAGCAGTTCTTC. Translation gives CASSETMSSYNEQFF. The gene calls are TRBV5-1 and TRBJ2-1; D gene ambiguous. Germline CDR1 SGHRS, CDR2 YFSETQ. The CDR3 sequence is 15 residues long. The germline V and J ends were trimmed by 4 bases and 0 bases, with 11 bases remaining between them.

The chain joins TRBV7-2 to TRBJ1-1; D not resolved. The CDR3 consists of 12 residues. The germline V and J ends were trimmed by 8 bases and 2 bases, with 9 bases remaining between them. Germline CDR1 SGHTA, CDR2 FQGNSA. CDR3 region: CASGIYNTEAFF. DNA of the CDR3: TGTGCCAGCGGCATATATAACACTGAAGCTTTCTTT.

CDR3 region: CASSRIAGGGNIQYF. In DNA form, the CDR3 reads TGCGCCAGCAGCCGGATAGCGGGGGGCGGAAACATTCAGTACTTC. V gene TRBV5-1 combines with J gene TRBJ2-4; 10 bases match TRBD2. With V trimmed by 4 bases and J by 6 bases, 7 bases remained unmatched. Germline V lookup: CDR1 SGHRS, CDR2 YFSETQ. The CDR3 sequence is 15 residues long. Supplemented by reference TRBV5-1 and TRBJ2-4, the full variable domain reads KAGVTQTPRYLIKTRGQQVTLSCSPISGHRSVSWYQQTPGQGLQFLFEYFSETQRNKGNFPGRFSGRQFSNSRSEMNVSTLELGDSALYLCASSRIAGGGNIQYFGAGTRLSVL.

This clonotype was observed a handful of times. The chain combines TRBV7-9 with TRBJ1-4; D is uncertain. The CDR3 runs 14 residues. V lost 1 base and J lost 11, with 14 bases in between. Germline values: CDR1 SEHNR, CDR2 FQNEAQ (reference sequence). This chain's CDR3 is CASSLEVRFGKLFF. The CDR3 region has the DNA TGTGCCAGCAGCTTAGAAGTCCGGTTCGGGAAACTGTTTTTT.

V is TRBV5-1 and J is TRBJ2-1; 9 nucleotides line up with TRBD2. Per germline, CDR1 SGHRS and CDR2 YFSETQ. The CDR3 sequence is 16 residues long. Trimming took 1 base from V and 2 from J; bases not matched to a gene: 4. CDR3 protein: CASSLTSGPPYNEQFF. CDR3 nucleotide sequence: TGCGCCAGCAGCTTGACTAGCGGGCCACCCTACAATGAGCAGTTCTTC. The full variable domain, with the rest looked up from reference TRBV5-1 and TRBJ2-1, is KAGVTQTPRYLIKTRGQQVTLSCSPISGHRSVSWYQQTPGQGLQFLFEYFSETQRNKGNFPGRFSGRQFSNSRSEMNVSTLELGDSALYLCASSLTSGPPYNEQFFGPGTRLTVL.

This clonotype was counted ten times or more. V gene TRBV7-2 combines with J gene TRBJ1-1; 7 bases are shared with TRBD1. After removal of 2 bases from V and 6 bases from J, the junction contained 3 bases not matched to a gene. The CDR3 totals 13 residues. Germline CDR1 is SGHTA and CDR2 is FQGNSA. This chain's CDR3 is CASSLSQGAEAFF. In DNA, the CDR3 is TGTGCCAGCAGCTTAAGTCAGGGGGCTGAAGCTTTCTTT.

This clonotype was counted ten times or more. This chain uses TRBV27 with TRBJ1-4; D unresolved. V lost 6 bases, J lost 7 bases, and 12 bases lay in between. This CDR3 has 13 amino acids. The germline gives CDR1 MNHEY, CDR2 SMNVEV (reference sequence). The CDR3 DNA reads as TGTGCCAGCAGCCCCCGAAAGGGTGAAAAACTGTTTTTT. Translated: CASSPRKGEKLFF.

CDR3 residues: CAISFRENSYEQYF. DNA for the CDR3: TGTGCCATCAGTTTCCGGGAGAATTCCTACGAGCAGTACTTC. V is TRBV10-3 and J is TRBJ2-7; possibly TRBD2 for D (6 bases). CDR3 length equals 14 residues. With 5 bases removed from V and 1 base from J, the gap between germline ends came to 12 bases. From germline, CDR1 is ENHRY and CDR2 SYGVKD.

J is TRBJ1-2 and V is TRBV6-5, with no clear D. The CDR3 is made up of 14 amino acids. Germline V gives CDR1 MNHEY, CDR2 SVGAGI. Trimming shortened V by 6 bases and J by 5 bases, and 16 bases separated the two germline ends. CDR3 loop: CASRRINAGYGYTF. In DNA, the CDR3 is TGTGCCAGCAGACGTATAAATGCGGGGTATGGCTACACCTTC.